The 19 T cell receptor beta chains given below trace back to one sample, sequenced in a study of metastatic and nonmetastatic thyroid tumors. Among the patients, none had received any treatment before thyroid surgery. TCRdb re-analyzed the PCR reads using MiXCR. Among some 13,000 clones listed, approximately 12% were seen once. The sample taken for sequencing was blood. The source is a female donor with papillary thyroid cancer or a benign thyroid nodule (not recorded which). Some clones in this sample may be carry-over from other donors' samples.

This clone was picked up many times. This chain connects TRBV5-1 to TRBJ2-1; 11 nucleotides line up with TRBD1. V lost 4 bases and J lost 8; bases outside the gene matches: 8. CDR1 and CDR2 from the germline V gene are SGHRS and YFSETQ. The CDR3 loop spans 15 amino acids. Here the CDR3 DNA reads TGCGCCAGCAGCCCGGGGACAGGGGGGTTCGATGAGCAGTTCTTC. Translated: CASSPGTGGFDEQFF.

This clone appeared many times. The rearrangement joins TRBV18 to TRBJ2-1; the D is unclear. This CDR3 is built from 12 residues. Trimming took off 1 base at V and 10 bases at J, with 8 bases between the two ends. In germline, CDR1 is KGHSH, CDR2 LQKENI. CDR3 sequence: CASSPLPLEQFF. The CDR3 DNA is TGTGCCAGCTCACCACTTCCTTTAGAGCAGTTCTTC.

Turning to this clone: A read error is likely, as this CDR3 ends without the conserved phenylalanine or tryptophan. The chain couples TRBV6-1 to TRBJ2-3; 10 bases agree with TRBD2. The CDR3 extends over 14 amino acids. Germline V CDR1 and CDR2: MNHNS, SASEGT. Losses at the gene ends were 7 bases for V and 7 bases for J; bases not matched to a gene: 8. In DNA form, the CDR3 reads TGTGCCAGCACCCCCGGGACTAGCGCCCATACGCAGTATCTT. Residues: CASTPGTSAHTQYL.

This clone came up many times. In nucleotides, the CDR3 is TGTGCCAGCAGCAGCGACCGCACGAACACCGGGGAGCTGTTTTTT. Translating gives CASSSDRTNTGELFF. V gene TRBV7-8 combines with J gene TRBJ2-2; D is unclear. CDR1 SGHVS and CDR2 FQNEAQ come from the germline V gene. CDR3 length equals 15 residues. V was shortened by 5 bases and J by 0 bases, with 10 bases between the two germline ends.

DNA of the CDR3: TGTGCCAGCAGTCTACAGGGGGCGCATAGTAATGAAAAACTGTTTTTT. It is translated as CASSLQGAHSNEKLFF. The chain joins TRBV28 to TRBJ1-4; 9 positions match TRBD1. There are 16 residues in the CDR3. V lost 5 bases, J lost 4 bases, and 8 bases stayed unmatched. CDR1 is MDHEN and CDR2 is SYDVKM in the germline V gene.

This clone came up many times. The chain carries TRBV20-1 and TRBJ2-7, with 10 bases identical to TRBD2. The CDR3 totals 17 residues. V lost 3 bases, J lost 4 bases, and 15 bases stayed unmatched. Germline-derived CDR1 and CDR2 are DFQATT and SNEGSKA (reference sequence). CDR3 in amino acids: CSASKSSLAGVAYEQYF. The DNA of the CDR3 is TGCAGTGCTAGCAAATCCTCGCTAGCGGGAGTGGCTTACGAGCAGTACTTC.

This clone was seen at least ten times. The chain recombines TRBV29-1 with TRBJ1-3; D gene unclear. Germline-derived CDR1 and CDR2 are SQVTM and ANQGSEA. The CDR3 spans 13 residues. Trimming stripped 4 bases from V and 0 bases from J, with 7 bases between. The DNA for the CDR3 is TGCAGCGTTGCTAAGAGCTCTGGAAACACCATATATTTT. This codes for CSVAKSSGNTIYF.

This clone was seen many times. V is TRBV12-3 or TRBV12-4 and J is TRBJ2-3, with TRBD2 matching over 14 bases. The V segment lost 5 bases and the J segment 2 bases; nucleotides outside the gene matches: 3. The CDR3 runs 16 residues. CDR3 protein: CASSPGLAGVTDTQYF. The CDR3, as DNA: TGTGCCAGCAGTCCGGGACTAGCGGGGGTCACAGATACGCAGTATTTT.

This clone has just a few counts. The genes are TRBV6-2 or TRBV6-3 and TRBJ1-2; possibly TRBD1 for D (5 bases). The CDR3 loop spans 16 amino acids. Trimming took 4 bases from V and 3 from J, leaving 18 bases between them. Per germline, CDR1 MNHEY and CDR2 SVGEGT. CDR3 amino acids: CASSWGTPPGHYGYTF. The CDR3 DNA reads as TGTGCCAGCAGTTGGGGGACCCCGCCAGGGCACTATGGCTACACCTTC.

V and J are TRBV5-1 and TRBJ2-2; 8 nucleotides agree with TRBD2. From germline, CDR1 is SGHRS and CDR2 YFSETQ. Unmatched junction bases numbered 11, after V lost 4 bases and J lost 6 bases. The CDR3 consists of 16 residues. In DNA, the CDR3 is TGCGCCAGCAGCACAGGTGTCTTGCGGGAGGCCGGGGAGCTGTTTTTT. This encodes CASSTGVLREAGELFF.

This sequence joins TRBV24-1 and TRBJ2-3; 7 bases line up with TRBD2. The V gene end was trimmed by 4 bases and the J gene end by 1 base; junction bases not matched to a gene: 7. The CDR3 has 16 residues. CDR1 is KGHDR and CDR2 is SFDVKD in the germline V gene. CDR3 DNA sequence: TGTGCCACCAGTGACACACGGGCGGGGGGCACAGATACGCAGTATTTT. Protein sequence: CATSDTRAGGTDTQYF.

This clone was observed at least ten times. The chain uses TRBV20-1 and TRBJ2-3; D is possibly TRBD2 (7 bases). The CDR3 loop spans 15 amino acids. Looked up from germline, CDR1 is DFQATT and CDR2 is SNEGSKA (reference sequence). Trimming took 3 bases from V and 7 from J, leaving 20 bases between them. CDR3 in amino acids: CSASPSRGRWNTQYF. Written as DNA, the CDR3 is TGCAGTGCTAGCCCCTCGCGGGGGCGGTGGAATACGCAGTATTTT.

By its share, this clone is medium-sized. V gene TRBV6-4 combines with J gene TRBJ1-6; 7 bases map to TRBD1. Trimming cost V 8 bases and J 8 bases; bases outside gene matches: 9. CDR1 MRHNA and CDR2 SNTAGT come from the germline V gene. The CDR3 contains 14 residues. The CDR3 nucleotides are TGTGCCAGCCGGGACAGCTCAAAGGATTCACCCCTCCACTTT. It translates to CASRDSSKDSPLHF.

By sample fraction, this clone is medium-sized. CDR3 nucleotide sequence: TGTGCCAGCAGTTACCCCGGGACAGGGAGGAACACTGAAGCTTTCTTT. Translating gives CASSYPGTGRNTEAFF. The V and J genes are TRBV6-5 and TRBJ1-1; 9 bases are a match to TRBD1. V lost 2 bases and J lost 1; bases outside the gene matches: 5. CDR1 and CDR2 (germline): MNHEY, SVGAGI. CDR3 length equals 16 residues.

Many counts were recorded for this clone. The chain joins TRBV3-1 to TRBJ2-6, with a possible D match to TRBD1 (6 bases). Trimming cost V 0 bases and J 0 bases, with 15 bases left between them. This CDR3 has 19 amino acids. Germline V gene sequence: CDR1 LGHDT, CDR2 YNNKEL (reference sequence). CDR3 coding DNA: TGTGCCAGCAGCCAAGATCCCCAGGGGCTTGGCTCTGGGGCCAACGTCCTGACTTTC. It translates to CASSQDPQGLGSGANVLTF.

This clone came up many times. The rearrangement uses TRBV7-8 and TRBJ2-2; 14 bases match TRBD2. V was pared by 5 bases and J by 4 bases, with 3 bases of the junction left unmatched. The CDR3 has 16 amino acids. CDR1 is SGHVS and CDR2 is FQNEAQ in the germline V gene. The DNA for the CDR3 is TGTGCCAGCAGCGGACTAGCGGGGGGTGTCACCGGGGAGCTGTTTTTT. It specifies CASSGLAGGVTGELFF.

This clone was found a few times. This chain connects TRBV2 to TRBJ1-1; tentative D call: TRBD1 (6 bases). V lost 6 bases, J lost 4 bases, and 9 bases lay in between. Germline CDR1 SNHLY, CDR2 FYNNEI. CDR3 size: 12 residues. In DNA form, the CDR3 reads TGTGCCAGCAGCTCAGGGGTCACTGAAGCTTTCTTT. Amino acids: CASSSGVTEAFF.

Note on this clone: One end of the junction fails to match germline, which may point to a read error. The same CDR3 arises from other DNA sequences in this sample as well. The chain employs TRBV7-8 and TRBJ2-3, with D hard to call. CDR3 size: 15 residues. Germline lookup yields CDR1 SGHVS and CDR2 FQNEAQ. This CDR3 reads CASSLEGVARDTQYF. The CDR3 DNA sequence: TGTGCCAGCAGCTTAGAAGGTGTGGCCCGAGATACGCAGTACTTT.

This clone is classed as medium-sized. This chain joins TRBV12-3 or TRBV12-4 and TRBJ2-7; perhaps TRBD1 as D (6 bases). The CDR3 runs to 15 residues. V was shortened by 6 bases and J by 6 bases, with 21 bases between the two germline ends. The CDR3 nucleotides are TGTGCCAGCAGATACAGGGACGGCTTTACTGGCGAGCAGTACTTC. Encoded protein: CASRYRDGFTGEQYF.